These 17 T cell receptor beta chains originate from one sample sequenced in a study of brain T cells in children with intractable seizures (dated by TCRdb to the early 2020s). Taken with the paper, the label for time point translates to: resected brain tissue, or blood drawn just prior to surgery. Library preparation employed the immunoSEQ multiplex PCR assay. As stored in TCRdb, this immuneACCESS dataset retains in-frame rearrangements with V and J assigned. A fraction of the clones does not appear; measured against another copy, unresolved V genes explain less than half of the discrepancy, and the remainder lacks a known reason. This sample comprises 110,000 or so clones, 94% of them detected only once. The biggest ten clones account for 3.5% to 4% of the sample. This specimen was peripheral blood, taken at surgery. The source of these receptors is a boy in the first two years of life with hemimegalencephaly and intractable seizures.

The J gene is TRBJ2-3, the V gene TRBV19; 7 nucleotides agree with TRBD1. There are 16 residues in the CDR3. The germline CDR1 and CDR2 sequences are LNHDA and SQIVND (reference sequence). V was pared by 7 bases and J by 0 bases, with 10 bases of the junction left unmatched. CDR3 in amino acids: CASMGRQGYSTDTQYF. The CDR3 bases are TGTGCCAGTATGGGCCGACAGGGTTATAGCACAGATACGCAGTATTTT.

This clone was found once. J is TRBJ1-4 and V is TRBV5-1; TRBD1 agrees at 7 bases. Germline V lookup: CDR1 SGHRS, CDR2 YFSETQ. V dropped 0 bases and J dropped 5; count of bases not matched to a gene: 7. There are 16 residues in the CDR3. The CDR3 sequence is CASSLAENRGNEKLFF. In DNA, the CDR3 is TGCGCCAGCAGCTTGGCCGAGAACAGGGGAAATGAAAAACTGTTTTTT.

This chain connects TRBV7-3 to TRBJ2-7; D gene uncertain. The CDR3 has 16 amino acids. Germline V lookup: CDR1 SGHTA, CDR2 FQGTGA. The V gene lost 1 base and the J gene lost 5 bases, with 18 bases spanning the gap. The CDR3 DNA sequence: TGTGCCAGCAGCTTAAGGGCCAATTTTCCCCCCCACGAGCAGTACTTC. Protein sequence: CASSLRANFPPHEQYF.

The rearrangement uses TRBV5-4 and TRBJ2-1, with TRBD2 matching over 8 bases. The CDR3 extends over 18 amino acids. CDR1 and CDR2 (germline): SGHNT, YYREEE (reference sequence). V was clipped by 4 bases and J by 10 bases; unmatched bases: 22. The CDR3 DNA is TGTGCCAGCAGCCAGGCCTTAGGGGCGGGAGGATCTTTGGCCGAGCAGTTCTTC. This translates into CASSQALGAGGSLAEQFF.

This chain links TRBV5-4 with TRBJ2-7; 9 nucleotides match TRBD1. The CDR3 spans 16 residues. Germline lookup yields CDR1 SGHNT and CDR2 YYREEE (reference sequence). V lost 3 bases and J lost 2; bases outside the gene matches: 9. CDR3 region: CASSSLDRGLTYEQYF. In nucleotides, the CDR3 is TGTGCCAGCAGCTCTCTGGACAGGGGCCTGACCTACGAGCAGTACTTC. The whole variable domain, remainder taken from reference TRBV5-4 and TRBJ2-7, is ETGVTQSPTHLIKTRGQQVTLRCSSQSGHNTVSWYQQALGQGPQFIFQYYREEENGRGNFPPRFSGLQFPNYSSELNVNALELDDSALYLCASSSLDRGLTYEQYFGPGTRLTVT.

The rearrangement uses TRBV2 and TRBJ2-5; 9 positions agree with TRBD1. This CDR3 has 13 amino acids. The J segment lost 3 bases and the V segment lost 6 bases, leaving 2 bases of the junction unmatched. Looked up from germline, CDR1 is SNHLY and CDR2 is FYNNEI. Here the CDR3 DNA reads TGTGCCAGCAGCGGGGACAGGGAAGAGACCCAGTACTTC. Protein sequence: CASSGDREETQYF.

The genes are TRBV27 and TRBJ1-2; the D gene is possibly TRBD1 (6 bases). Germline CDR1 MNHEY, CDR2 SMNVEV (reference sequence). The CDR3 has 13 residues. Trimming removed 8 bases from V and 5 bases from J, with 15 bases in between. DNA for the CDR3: TGTGCCAGCTCTAGGGGGGCTCCGTATGGCTACACCTTC. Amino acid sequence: CASSRGAPYGYTF.

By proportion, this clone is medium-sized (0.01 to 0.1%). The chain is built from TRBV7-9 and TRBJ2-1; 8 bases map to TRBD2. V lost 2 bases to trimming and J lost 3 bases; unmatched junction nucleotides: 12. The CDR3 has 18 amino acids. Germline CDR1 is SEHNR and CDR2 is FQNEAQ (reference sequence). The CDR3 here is CASSLQPRGGYHYNEQFF. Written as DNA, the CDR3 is TGTGCCAGCAGCTTACAGCCCCGGGGGGGGTATCACTACAATGAGCAGTTCTTC.

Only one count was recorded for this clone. As DNA, the CDR3 is TGTGCCAGCAGCTTGGGGACAGATAGCAATCAGCCCCAGCATTTT. It encodes CASSLGTDSNQPQHF. The chain couples TRBV5-5 to TRBJ1-5; possibly TRBD1 for D (6 bases). In germline, CDR1 is SGHKS, CDR2 YYEKEE (reference sequence). Trimming pared 0 bases from V and 0 bases from J, leaving 7 bases between. There are 15 residues in the CDR3.

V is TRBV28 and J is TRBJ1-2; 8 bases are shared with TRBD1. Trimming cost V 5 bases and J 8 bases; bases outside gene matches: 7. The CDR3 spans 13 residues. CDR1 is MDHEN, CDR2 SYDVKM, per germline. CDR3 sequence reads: CASSGRTGQGYTF. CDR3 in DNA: TGTGCCAGCAGTGGCAGGACAGGGCAGGGCTACACCTTC.

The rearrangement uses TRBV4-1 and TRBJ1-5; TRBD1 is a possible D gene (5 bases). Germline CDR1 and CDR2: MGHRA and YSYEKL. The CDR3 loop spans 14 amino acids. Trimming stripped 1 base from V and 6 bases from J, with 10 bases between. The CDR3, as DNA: TGCGCCAGCAGCCAAGGGGGGGGGAGTCAGCCCCAGCATTTT. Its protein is CASSQGGGSQPQHF.

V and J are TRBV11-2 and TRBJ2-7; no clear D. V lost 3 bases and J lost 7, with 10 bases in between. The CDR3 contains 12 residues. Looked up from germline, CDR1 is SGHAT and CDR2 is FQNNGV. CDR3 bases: TGTGCCAGCAGCTTCCGTTTTGGGGAGCAGTACTTC. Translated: CASSFRFGEQYF.

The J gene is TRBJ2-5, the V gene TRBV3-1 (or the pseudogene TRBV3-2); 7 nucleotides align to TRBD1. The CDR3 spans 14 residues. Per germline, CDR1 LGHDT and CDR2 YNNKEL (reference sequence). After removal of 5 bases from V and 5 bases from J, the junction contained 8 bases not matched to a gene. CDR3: CASSINRGTETQYF. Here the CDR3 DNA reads TGTGCCAGCAGCATAAACAGGGGTACGGAGACCCAGTACTTC.

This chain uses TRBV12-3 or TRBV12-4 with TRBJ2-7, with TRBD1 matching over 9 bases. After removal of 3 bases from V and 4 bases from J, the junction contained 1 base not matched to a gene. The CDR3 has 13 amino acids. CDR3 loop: CASSFDRGYEQYF. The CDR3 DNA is TGTGCCAGCAGTTTTGACAGGGGGTACGAGCAGTACTTC.

In DNA, the CDR3 is TGTGCCAGCACATTGGACCGTAGCACAGATACGCAGTATTTT. Translating gives CASTLDRSTDTQYF. V is TRBV5-4 and J is TRBJ2-3; D is uncertain. Germline-derived CDR1 and CDR2 are SGHNT and YYREEE (reference sequence). The CDR3 has 14 residues. The V end was cut by 6 bases, the J end by 0 bases, with 11 bases between.

This CDR3 is CASSHISGANTGELFF. The CDR3 DNA reads TGTGCCAGCAGTCACATTAGCGGGGCGAACACCGGGGAGCTGTTTTTT. The rearrangement uses TRBV27 and TRBJ2-2; 8 positions match TRBD2. This CDR3 is 16 amino acids long. CDR1 and CDR2 from the germline V gene are MNHEY and SMNVEV (reference sequence). V lost 5 bases and J lost 0; bases outside the gene matches: 5.

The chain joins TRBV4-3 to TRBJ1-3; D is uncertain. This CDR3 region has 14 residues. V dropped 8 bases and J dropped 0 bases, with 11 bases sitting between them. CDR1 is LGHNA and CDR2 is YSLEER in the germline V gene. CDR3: CASGYQTSGNTIYF. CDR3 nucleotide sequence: TGCGCCAGCGGGTACCAAACCTCTGGAAACACCATATATTTT.